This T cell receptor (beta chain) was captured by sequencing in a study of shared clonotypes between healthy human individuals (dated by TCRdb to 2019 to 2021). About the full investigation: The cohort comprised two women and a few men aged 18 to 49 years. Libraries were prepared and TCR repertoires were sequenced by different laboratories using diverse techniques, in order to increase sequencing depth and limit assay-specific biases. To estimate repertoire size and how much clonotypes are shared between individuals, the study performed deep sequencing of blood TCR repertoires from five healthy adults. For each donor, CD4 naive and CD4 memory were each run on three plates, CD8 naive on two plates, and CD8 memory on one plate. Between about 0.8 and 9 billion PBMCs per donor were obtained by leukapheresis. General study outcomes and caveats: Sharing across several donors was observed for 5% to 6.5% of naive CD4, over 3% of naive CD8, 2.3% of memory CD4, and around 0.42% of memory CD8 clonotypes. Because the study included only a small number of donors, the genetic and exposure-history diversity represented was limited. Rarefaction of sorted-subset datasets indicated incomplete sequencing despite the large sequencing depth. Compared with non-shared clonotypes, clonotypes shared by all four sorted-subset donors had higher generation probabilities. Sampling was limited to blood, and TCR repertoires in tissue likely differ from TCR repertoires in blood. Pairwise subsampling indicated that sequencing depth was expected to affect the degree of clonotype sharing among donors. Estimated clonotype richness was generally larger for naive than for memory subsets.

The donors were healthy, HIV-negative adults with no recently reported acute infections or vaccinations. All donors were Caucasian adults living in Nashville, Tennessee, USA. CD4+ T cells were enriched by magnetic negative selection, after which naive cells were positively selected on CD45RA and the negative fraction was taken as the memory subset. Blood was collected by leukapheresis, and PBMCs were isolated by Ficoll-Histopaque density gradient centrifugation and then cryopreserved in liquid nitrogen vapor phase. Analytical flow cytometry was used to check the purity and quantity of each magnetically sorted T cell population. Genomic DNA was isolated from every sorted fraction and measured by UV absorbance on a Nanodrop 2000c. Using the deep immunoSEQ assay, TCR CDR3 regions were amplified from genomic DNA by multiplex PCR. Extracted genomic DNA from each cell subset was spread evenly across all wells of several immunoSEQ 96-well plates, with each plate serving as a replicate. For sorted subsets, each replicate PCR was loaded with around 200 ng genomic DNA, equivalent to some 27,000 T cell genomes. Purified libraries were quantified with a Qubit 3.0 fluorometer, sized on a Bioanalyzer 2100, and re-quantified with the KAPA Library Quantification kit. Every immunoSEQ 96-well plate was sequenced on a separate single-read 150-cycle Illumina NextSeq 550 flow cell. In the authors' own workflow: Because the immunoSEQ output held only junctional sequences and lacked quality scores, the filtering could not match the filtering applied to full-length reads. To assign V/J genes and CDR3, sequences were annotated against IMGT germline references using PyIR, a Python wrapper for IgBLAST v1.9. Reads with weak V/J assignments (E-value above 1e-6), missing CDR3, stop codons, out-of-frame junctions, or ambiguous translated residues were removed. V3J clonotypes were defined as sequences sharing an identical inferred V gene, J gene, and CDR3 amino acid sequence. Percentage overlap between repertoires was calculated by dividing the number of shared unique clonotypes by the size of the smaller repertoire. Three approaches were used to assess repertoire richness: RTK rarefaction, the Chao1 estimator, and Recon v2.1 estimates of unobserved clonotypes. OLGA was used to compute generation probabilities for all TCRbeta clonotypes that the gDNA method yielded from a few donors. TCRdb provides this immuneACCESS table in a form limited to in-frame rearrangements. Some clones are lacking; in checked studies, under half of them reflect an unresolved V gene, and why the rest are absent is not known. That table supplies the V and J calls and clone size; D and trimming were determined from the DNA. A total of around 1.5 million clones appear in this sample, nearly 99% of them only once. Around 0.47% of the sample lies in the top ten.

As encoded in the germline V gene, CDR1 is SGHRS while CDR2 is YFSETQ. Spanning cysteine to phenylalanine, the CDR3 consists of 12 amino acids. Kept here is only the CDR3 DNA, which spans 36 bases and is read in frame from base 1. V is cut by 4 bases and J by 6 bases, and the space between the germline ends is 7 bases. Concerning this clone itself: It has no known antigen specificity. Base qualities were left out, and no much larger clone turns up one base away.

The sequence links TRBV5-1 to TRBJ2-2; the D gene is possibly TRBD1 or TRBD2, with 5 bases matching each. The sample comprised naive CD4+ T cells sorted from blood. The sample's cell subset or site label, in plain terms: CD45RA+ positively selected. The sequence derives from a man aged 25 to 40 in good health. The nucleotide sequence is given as TGCGCCAGCAGCGAGGGGCCCGGGGAGCTGTTTTTT. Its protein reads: CASSEGPGELFF.